These 17 T cell receptor beta chains were sequenced from one sample in a study of blood T cell repertoires in COVID-19. The assay was immunoSEQ multiplex PCR, and TCRdb's table has in-frame clones only and misses some. The sample consists of some 200,000 clones, over 70% of them appearing once. The sequenced sample consisted of peripheral blood. The receptors stem from a woman aged 70-85 years with acute or convalescent COVID-19.

The chain uses TRBV6-2 or TRBV6-3 and TRBJ2-5, with 7 bases identical to TRBD1. The CDR3 is 16 amino acids. Germline values: CDR1 MNHEY, CDR2 SVGEGT. V gave up 6 bases and J gave up 0 bases; unmatched junction bases: 10. In DNA, the CDR3 is TGTGCCAGCAGCTATCCGTACAGGGGTTACCAAGAGACCCAGTACTTC. It specifies CASSYPYRGYQETQYF.

The chain has TRBV7-2 and TRBJ1-2; possible D gene TRBD1, 6 bases. CDR1 is SGHTA, CDR2 FQGNSA, per germline. V was trimmed by 5 bases and J by 8 bases, leaving 12 bases between them. The CDR3 consists of 12 residues. The CDR3 protein is CASSARTDGYTF. DNA for the CDR3: TGTGCCAGCAGCGCGCGGACAGACGGCTACACCTTC.

The genes are TRBV19 and TRBJ2-7; 10 bases map to TRBD1. V dropped 6 bases and J dropped 6; count of bases not matched to a gene: 8. The CDR3 length is 14 residues. CDR1 and CDR2 (germline): LNHDA, SQIVND (reference sequence). Here the CDR3 reads CASSRDRGALEQYF. The CDR3 DNA sequence: TGTGCCAGTAGCCGGGACAGGGGAGCACTCGAGCAGTACTTC.

V and J are TRBV6-5 and TRBJ2-1, with 15 bases identical to TRBD2. The CDR3 sequence is 14 residues long. CDR1 is MNHEY and CDR2 is SVGAGI in the germline V gene. Unmatched junction bases numbered 3, after V lost 7 bases and J lost 8 bases. This CDR3 reads CASTGLAGGDEQFF. The CDR3 DNA is TGTGCCAGCACCGGACTAGCGGGGGGGGATGAGCAGTTCTTC.

This clone was counted only a few times. This chain joins TRBV9 and TRBJ2-5; 10 positions match TRBD2. The length of the CDR3 is 15 residues. Per the germline V gene, CDR1 is SGDLS and CDR2 is YYNGEE. J was trimmed by 7 bases and V by 0 bases; bases with no gene match: 6. CDR3 sequence: CASSVGGLAEGTQYF. In nucleotides, the CDR3 is TGTGCCAGCAGCGTAGGAGGACTAGCGGAAGGGACCCAGTACTTC.

This clone was observed a single time. This chain joins TRBV10-3 and TRBJ2-7; 7 bases map to TRBD1. V trimming: 9 bases; J trimming: 1 base; junction bases outside the gene matches: 0. This CDR3 has 11 amino acids. Germline V gene lookup returns CDR1 ENHRY and CDR2 SYGVKD. Here the CDR3 DNA reads TGTGCCATACAGGGGTCCTACGAGCAGTACTTC. Amino acid sequence: CAIQGSYEQYF.

This clone has a count of ten or more. The chain couples TRBV6-1 to TRBJ1-1, with TRBD1 as a possible D gene (6 bases). The germline CDR1 and CDR2 sequences are MNHNS and SASEGT. This CDR3 has 17 residues. V lost 2 bases and J lost 0, with 16 bases in between. CDR3 residues: CASSEIGGGGLNTEAFF. The CDR3 nucleotides read TGTGCCAGCAGTGAAATAGGGGGAGGGGGGCTGAACACTGAAGCTTTCTTT.

The genes are TRBV4-1 and TRBJ2-7; D is ambiguous. Trimming cost V 0 bases and J 9 bases, with 15 bases left between them. In germline, CDR1 is MGHRA, CDR2 YSYEKL. This CDR3 is built from 14 residues. Here the CDR3 reads CASSQDLSIPGQYF. CDR3 coding DNA: TGCGCCAGCAGCCAAGATCTAAGCATCCCTGGGCAGTACTTC.

The V gene is TRBV5-1, the J gene TRBJ1-1, with unresolved D. V was clipped by 4 bases and J by 0 bases, with 10 bases between them. From germline, CDR1 is SGHRS and CDR2 YFSETQ. This CDR3 has 14 residues. CDR3 DNA: TGCGCCAGCAGCCCGGAGGCGATGAACACTGAAGCTTTCTTT. This translates into CASSPEAMNTEAFF.

This chain uses TRBV4-1 with TRBJ2-1; D call uncertain. Germline V gene data show CDR1 as MGHRA and CDR2 as YSYEKL. V lost 0 bases to trimming and J lost 15 bases, with 15 bases between them. This CDR3 contains 13 residues. The CDR3 here is CASSQEAQAERFF. The CDR3 region has the DNA TGCGCCAGCAGCCAAGAGGCGCAGGCCGAACGGTTCTTC.

On this clone: The sample carries other DNA sequences with the same CDR3. The chain carries TRBV5-1 and TRBJ2-7; D is unclear. Per the germline V gene, CDR1 is SGHRS and CDR2 is YFSETQ. There are 12 residues in the CDR3. V was shortened by 2 bases and J by 6 bases, with 9 bases between the two germline ends. The CDR3 sequence is CASSLSGGEQYF. CDR3 bases: TGCGCCAGCAGCTTATCAGGTGGCGAGCAGTACTTC.

The rearrangement links TRBV7-2 to TRBJ2-7; 11 positions agree with TRBD2. The junction had 4 bases not matched to a gene; V was cut back by 1 base and J by 5 bases. There are 15 residues in the CDR3. CDR1 and CDR2 from the germline V gene are SGHTA and FQGNSA. The DNA of the CDR3 is TGTGCCAGCAGCTTAGGCTTAGCGGGGGGGGACGAGCAGTACTTC. This codes for CASSLGLAGGDEQYF.

Only one count was recorded for this clone. The chain has TRBV12-3 or TRBV12-4 and TRBJ2-1; tentative D call: TRBD1 (5 bases). This CDR3 has 13 amino acids. V lost 8 bases and J lost 8, with 16 bases in between. The CDR3 sequence: CASVSVWGYEQFF. DNA of the CDR3: TGTGCCAGCGTGAGTGTGTGGGGCTATGAGCAGTTCTTC.

The V and J genes are TRBV3-1 (or the pseudogene TRBV3-2) and TRBJ2-2, with TRBD2 as a possible D gene (5 bases). The CDR3 is made up of 15 amino acids. CDR1 is LGHDT and CDR2 is YNNKEL in the germline V gene (reference sequence). The ends were cut back, 3 bases at V and 4 bases at J, with 12 bases in the middle. For the CDR3, the DNA is TGTGCCAGCAGCCAGATGACGGGATTCACCGGGGAGCTGTTTTTT. This codes for CASSQMTGFTGELFF.

The rearrangement joins TRBV7-9 to TRBJ2-3; D not resolved. The germline gives CDR1 SEHNR, CDR2 FQNEAQ (reference sequence). The CDR3 is 15 residues long. The V and J ends lost 0 bases and 6 bases respectively, with 13 bases between them. The DNA for the CDR3 is TGTGCCAGCAGCTTAGCGGCAATAGCTGCGGATACGCAGTATTTT. Protein product: CASSLAAIAADTQYF. The variable domain in full, with the rest retrieved from reference TRBV7-9 and TRBJ2-3, is DTGVSQNPRHKITKRGQNVTFRCDPISEHNRLYWYRQTLGQGPEFLTYFQNEAQLEKSRLLSDRFSAERPKGSFSTLEIQRTEQGDSAMYLCASSLAAIAADTQYFGPGTRLTVL.

The genes are TRBV19 and TRBJ2-2; D not certain. V lost 4 bases and J lost 6, with 27 bases in between. There are 19 residues in the CDR3. CDR1 and CDR2 from the germline V gene are LNHDA and SQIVND (reference sequence). The CDR3 nucleotides read TGTGCCAGTAGTAGAATGGTGCCGTTCAGGTCCCCAAACGCCGGGGAGCTGTTTTTT. It yields the protein CASSRMVPFRSPNAGELFF.

This chain uses TRBV2 with TRBJ2-7; TRBD2 aligns across 9 bases. V lost 2 bases to trimming and J lost 7 bases; unmatched junction nucleotides: 9. The V gene's germline CDR1 is SNHLY and CDR2 FYNNEI. The CDR3 length is 15 residues. The CDR3: CASSEIPSGAGEQYV. The CDR3 DNA is TGTGCCAGCAGTGAAATCCCTAGCGGGGCGGGGGAGCAGTACGTC.